The text below deals with one T cell receptor (beta chain). Authors' processing steps: Amplified reference gene primers provided the basis for estimating nucleated cell counts. Measured with immunoSEQ multiplex PCR; TCRdb has only the in-frame clones, and not every one. The V and J calls and clone size are taken from that table; D and trimming were inferred from the DNA. Of 250,000 to 300,000 clones in the sample, about 87% are singletons; the top ten hold about 7%. The germline gives CDR1 LGHDT, CDR2 YNNKEL (reference sequence). With 1 base clipped from V and 6 bases from J, the junction kept 9 bases outside the gene matches. The CDR3 runs 18 residues. This sample was included in a study of blood T cell repertoires in COVID-19. Study background: Samples of COVID-19 (acute and convalescent) were obtained from the United States, Italy and Spain.

The rearrangement uses TRBV3-1 (or the pseudogene TRBV3-2) and TRBJ2-2; 12 nucleotides agree with TRBD2. The sequenced material came from peripheral blood. The TCR was taken from a woman aged 25 to 45 who had recovered from COVID-19. The DNA for the CDR3 is TGTGCCAGCAGCCAAGGGGGACTAGCGGGTATATGGGCCGGGGAGCTGTTTTTT. Protein: CASSQGGLAGIWAGELFF.